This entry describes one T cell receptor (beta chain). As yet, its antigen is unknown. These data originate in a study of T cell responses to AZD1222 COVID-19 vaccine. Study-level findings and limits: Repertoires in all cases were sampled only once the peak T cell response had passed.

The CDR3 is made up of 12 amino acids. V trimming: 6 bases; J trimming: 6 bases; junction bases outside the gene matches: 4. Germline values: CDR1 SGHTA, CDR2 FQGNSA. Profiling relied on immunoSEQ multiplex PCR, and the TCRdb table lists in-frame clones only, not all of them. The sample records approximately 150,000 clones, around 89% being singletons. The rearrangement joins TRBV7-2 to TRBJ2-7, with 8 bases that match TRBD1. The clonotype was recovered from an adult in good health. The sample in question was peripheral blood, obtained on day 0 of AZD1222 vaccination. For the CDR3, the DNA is TGTGCCAGCAGTCAAGACAGGGGCGAGCAGTACTTC. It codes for CASSQDRGEQYF.